Presented here are 13 T cell receptor beta chains from one specimen sequenced in a study of PD-L1 blockade in urothelial cancer. The table came from immunoSEQ multiplex PCR; TCRdb's copy has only in-frame clones and leaves some out. The data contain 55,000 to 70,000 clones, 82% of them seen just once; the ten biggest clones take up around 4.6%. Sequenced here: PBMCs, sampled around atezolizumab (anti-PD-L1) treatment. These receptors were collected from a man between 70 and 80 years old with urothelial cancer.

This chain connects TRBV11-2 to TRBJ2-3; 10 positions agree with TRBD2. Trimming removed 6 bases from V and 6 bases from J; junction bases left unmatched: 3. CDR1 and CDR2 (germline): SGHAT, FQNNGV. The CDR3 contains 13 residues. DNA for the CDR3: TGTGCCAGCAGGGGGACTAGCGAGGATACGCAGTATTTT. Encoded protein: CASRGTSEDTQYF.

The gene calls are TRBV28 and TRBJ2-7; D perhaps matches TRBD2 (6 bases). Germline-derived CDR1 and CDR2 are MDHEN and SYDVKM. The CDR3 runs 15 residues. The ends were cut back, 7 bases at V and 6 bases at J, with 22 bases in the middle. CDR3 coding DNA: TGTGCCAGCAAATCGCCGACCGCTGCCGGGGGCGAGCAGTACTTC. This sequence encodes CASKSPTAAGGEQYF. The full variable domain, its missing parts supplied by reference TRBV28 and TRBJ2-7, is DVKVTQSSRYLVKRTGEKVFLECVQDMDHENMFWYRQDPGLGLRLIYFSYDVKMKEKGDIPEGYSVSREKKERFSLILESASTNQTSMYLCASKSPTAAGGEQYFGPGTRLTVT.

The chain has TRBV28 and TRBJ2-3, with 9 bases fitting TRBD1. Germline V lookup: CDR1 MDHEN, CDR2 SYDVKM. The CDR3 sequence is 15 residues long. V lost 4 bases, J lost 6 bases, and 8 bases stayed unmatched. The CDR3 loop is CASSSSGQGADTQYF. The DNA for the CDR3 is TGTGCCAGCAGTTCGTCGGGACAGGGTGCGGATACGCAGTATTTT.

V gene TRBV7-9 combines with J gene TRBJ2-1; weak D call: TRBD2 (5 bases). The germline V gene has CDR1 SEHNR and CDR2 FQNEAQ (reference sequence). V lost 1 base and J lost 7, with 11 bases in between. The CDR3 has 14 residues. This CDR3 reads CASSLGGNGNEQFF. The CDR3 DNA is TGTGCCAGCAGCTTAGGAGGGAACGGTAATGAGCAGTTCTTC.

This chain links TRBV2 with TRBJ2-3; 12 nucleotides agree with TRBD2. CDR1 SNHLY and CDR2 FYNNEI come from the germline V gene. V shed 7 bases and J 6 bases; nucleotides not matched to a gene: 11. The CDR3 has 16 amino acids. CDR3 DNA: TGTGCCAGCACCCCGGGACTAGCGGGTGGGGCTGATACGCAGTATTTT. It yields the protein CASTPGLAGGADTQYF.

Of note for this clone: Relative to the germline gene, one junction end is altered; a read error may explain this. V usage is TRBV7-7 and J usage is TRBJ2-7, with a weak D call TRBD2 (5 bases). In germline, CDR1 is SSHAT, CDR2 FNYEAQ (reference sequence). This CDR3 is 13 amino acids long. The CDR3 loop reads CASSPGLTYEQYF. CDR3 DNA sequence: TGTGCTAGCAGCCCTGGACTTACCTACGAGCAGTACTTC. The full variable domain, its missing parts supplied by reference TRBV7-7 and TRBJ2-7, is GAGVSQSPRYKVTKRGQDVTLRCDPISSHATLYWYQQALGQGPEFLTYFNYEAQPDKSGLPSDRFSAERPEGSISTLTIQRTEQRDSAMYRCASSPGLTYEQYFGPGTRLTVT.

The chain carries TRBV5-1 and TRBJ2-2; 7 nucleotides match TRBD1. J was trimmed by 6 bases and V by 3 bases; bases with no gene match: 14. The germline V gene has CDR1 SGHRS and CDR2 YFSETQ. The CDR3 contains 17 residues. CDR3 region: CASSWAGRGSSSGELFF. Here the CDR3 DNA reads TGCGCCAGCAGCTGGGCCGGCAGGGGGTCTTCCTCCGGGGAGCTGTTTTTT.

The rearrangement links TRBV28 to TRBJ1-2; tentatively, D is TRBD1 (5 bases). The germline V gene encodes CDR1 MDHEN and CDR2 SYDVKM. The CDR3 sequence is 15 residues long. The V end was cut by 5 bases, the J end by 7 bases, with 20 bases between. CDR3 sequence (DNA): TGTGCCAGCAGTGGAAGGCCAGAGATCAGGGCTGGCTACACCTTC. Residues: CASSGRPEIRAGYTF.

This clone was detected only once. The genes are TRBV10-1 and TRBJ1-1; the match to TRBD1 covers 7 bases. This CDR3 has 15 residues. V gave up 6 bases and J gave up 2 bases; unmatched junction bases: 9. CDR1 and CDR2 (germline): WNHNN, SYGVQD (reference sequence). The CDR3 reads CASRATRDSNTEAFF. CDR3 in DNA: TGCGCCAGCAGAGCGACCCGGGACAGTAACACTGAAGCTTTCTTT.

The J gene is TRBJ2-5, the V gene TRBV7-9, with 8 positions matching TRBD1. Germline trimming cut 1 base from V and 3 bases from J; bases unmatched to any gene: 4. The CDR3 runs to 15 residues. Germline V gene lookup returns CDR1 SEHNR and CDR2 FQNEAQ (reference sequence). The CDR3 DNA reads TGTGCCAGCAGCTTAGGGACAGGGTGGGAAGAGACCCAGTACTTC. Amino acids: CASSLGTGWEETQYF.

In this sample, this clone turned up once. The chain joins TRBV5-6 to TRBJ2-3, with D perhaps matching TRBD1 (5 bases). The CDR3 is 14 residues long. Trimming pared 4 bases from V and 0 bases from J, leaving 9 bases between. Germline loops: CDR1 SGHDT, CDR2 YYEEEE. CDR3 loop: CASSQGVSTDTQYF. The CDR3 DNA reads as TGTGCCAGCAGCCAAGGGGTTAGCACAGATACGCAGTATTTT.

This clone was seen only once. The chain joins TRBV9 to TRBJ1-1; no definite D call. V lost 0 bases to trimming and J lost 1 base, with 10 bases between them. This CDR3 region has 15 residues. The V gene's germline CDR1 is SGDLS and CDR2 YYNGEE. The CDR3 DNA sequence: TGTGCCAGCAGCGTAGTGAGAGGCCCGAACACTGAAGCTTTCTTT. Translated: CASSVVRGPNTEAFF.

This rearrangement joins TRBV10-3 to TRBJ2-1; 13 nucleotides agree with TRBD2. V gave up 5 bases and J gave up 5 bases; unmatched junction bases: 6. Germline loops: CDR1 ENHRY, CDR2 SYGVKD. This CDR3 spans 16 amino acids. The CDR3 DNA sequence: TGTGCCATCAGTAGCCTCGGACTAGCGGGAGACAATGAGCAGTTCTTC. It is translated as CAISSLGLAGDNEQFF.